This TCR beta chain was retrieved from a study of blood T cell repertoires in COVID-19. TCRdb's copy holds only in-frame clones and misses some; the assay was immunoSEQ multiplex PCR. The sample lists 300,000 to 350,000 clones, 88% occurring once. Germline CDR1 reads SEHNR; CDR2 reads FQNEAQ (reference sequence). CDR3 size: 15 residues. V was shortened by 6 bases and J by 6 bases, with 15 bases between the two germline ends. The sample consisted of peripheral blood. V usage is TRBV7-9 and J usage is TRBJ1-6, with D unresolved. This sequence was found in a woman between 65 and 79 years old with COVID-19, enrolled during active disease. The CDR3 loop is CASSPQLVVNSPLHF. CDR3 sequence (DNA): TGTGCCAGCAGTCCCCAGCTAGTCGTTAATTCACCCCTCCACTTT.